This entry features one T cell receptor (beta chain) sequence. Its antigen is as yet unknown. This CDR3 has 13 amino acids. Deletions cut 6 bases from V and 0 bases from J, with 11 bases between. The germline gives CDR1 DFQATT, CDR2 SNEGSKA (reference sequence). These data belong to a study of post-analysis software for immune sequencing data. Findings of the study overall: Versus controls, multiple sclerosis patients showed significantly lower diversity (normalized Chao1). The study found TRBV5-6, TRBV5-1 and TRBV20-1 among 4 or 5 TRBV segments more frequent in patients than controls.

TCR beta libraries were prepared from cDNA with unique molecular identifiers. TCRdb processed the PCR reads anew with MiXCR; each CDR3 protein has one entry. Found here are 550,000 to 700,000 distinct CDR3 sequences, roughly 45% of them singletons; the top ten hold about 1.5%. This sequence joins TRBV20-1 and TRBJ1-1; maybe TRBD1 (6 bases). This TCR was sampled from a girl between 10 and 17 years old with multiple sclerosis. The sequenced sample was blood. As DNA, the CDR3 is TGCAGTGCGTCGGGACATCTGAACACTGAAGCTTTCTTT. Its translation is CSASGHLNTEAFF.